The 24 T cell receptor beta chains below all came from one sample that was sequenced in a study of CD4 T cells in relation to SARS-CoV-2 and coronaviruses. The assay was immunoSEQ multiplex PCR, and TCRdb's table has in-frame clones only and misses some. The table includes about 36,000 clones, around 77% detected once. These receptors' antigens are unknown. Sequenced: memory CD4+ T cells from PBMCs, cultured in vitro. Receptor source: an adult with COVID-19.

The V call is TRBV7-2, the J call TRBJ2-5; the D gene is possibly TRBD2 (6 bases). The CDR3 contains 13 residues. Germline V gives CDR1 SGHTA, CDR2 FQGNSA. Trimming took 8 bases from V and 3 from J, leaving 13 bases between them. DNA for the CDR3: TGTGCCAGCTCCAGGAAGCGGGAAGAGACCCAGTACTTC. As protein: CASSRKREETQYF.

The chain recombines TRBV7-9 with TRBJ2-1; TRBD2 matches at 12 bases. The CDR3 consists of 15 residues. Losses at the gene ends were 5 bases for V and 7 bases for J; bases not matched to a gene: 6. Germline-derived CDR1 and CDR2 are SEHNR and FQNEAQ (reference sequence). In nucleotides, the CDR3 is TGTGCCAGCAGCCTTACTAGCGGGAGGAGGAATGAGCAGTTCTTC. It translates to CASSLTSGRRNEQFF.

The chain links TRBV9 to TRBJ2-7; D not certain. The CDR3 has 14 residues. The germline V gene has CDR1 SGDLS and CDR2 YYNGEE. Trimming took 0 bases from V and 4 from J, leaving 11 bases between them. The CDR3 reads CASSVVPDGYEQYF. Written as DNA, the CDR3 is TGTGCCAGCAGCGTAGTTCCCGATGGGTACGAGCAGTACTTC.

This clone occurred a few times. V is TRBV24-1 and J is TRBJ2-1; TRBD2 matches at 11 bases. Germline values: CDR1 KGHDR, CDR2 SFDVKD. J lost 8 bases, V lost 7 bases, and 6 bases had no gene match. The CDR3 consists of 14 residues. The CDR3 here is CATRDVAGGDEQFF. The CDR3 DNA sequence: TGTGCCACCAGGGACGTAGCGGGAGGGGATGAGCAGTTCTTC.

V usage is TRBV7-3 and J usage is TRBJ2-3; D gene uncertain. Trimming pared 5 bases from V and 8 bases from J, leaving 17 bases between. The CDR3 is made up of 14 amino acids. Germline-derived CDR1 and CDR2 are SGHTA and FQGTGA. DNA of the CDR3: TGTGCCAGCAGCGACCCCCGTGCCCCGGGTACGCAGTATTTT. Encoded protein: CASSDPRAPGTQYF.

The V and J genes are TRBV4-2 and TRBJ2-5; D call uncertain. Trimming stripped 1 base from V and 4 bases from J, with 7 bases between. The germline V gene encodes CDR1 LGHNA and CDR2 YNFKEQ. The CDR3 is made up of 13 amino acids. CDR3 protein: CASSQVRAETQYF. The CDR3 region has the DNA TGTGCCAGCAGCCAAGTAAGGGCAGAGACCCAGTACTTC.

The J gene is TRBJ2-7, the V gene TRBV4-1, with 9 bases aligning to TRBD2. The CDR3 is 18 amino acids. J was trimmed by 4 bases and V by 4 bases; bases with no gene match: 17. Germline values: CDR1 MGHRA, CDR2 YSYEKL. CDR3 nucleotide sequence: TGCGCCAGCAGCCGAGTAACTAGCGGGCCAAGAGGAGGTTACGAGCAGTACTTC. Translated: CASSRVTSGPRGGYEQYF.

J is TRBJ2-1 and V is TRBV3-1 (or the pseudogene TRBV3-2), with 11 bases identical to TRBD2. V shed 1 base, J shed 2 bases, and the junction held 7 bases outside the gene matches. CDR1 and CDR2 from the germline V gene are LGHDT and YNNKEL (reference sequence). This CDR3 spans 18 amino acids. CDR3 amino acids: CASSQGGVSGRAYNEQFF. The CDR3 DNA follows: TGTGCCAGCAGCCAAGGGGGGGTTAGCGGGAGGGCCTACAATGAGCAGTTCTTC.

This sequence joins TRBV5-1 and TRBJ2-5; either TRBD1 or TRBD2 may supply D (5 bases each). The CDR3 contains 12 residues. Germline CDR1 SGHRS, CDR2 YFSETQ. Trimming stripped 4 bases from V and 3 bases from J, with 7 bases between. The CDR3 here is CASSRDEETQYF. As DNA, the CDR3 is TGCGCCAGCAGCCGGGACGAAGAGACCCAGTACTTC.

The chain is built from TRBV7-8 and TRBJ2-5; maybe TRBD1 (6 bases). Deletions cut 5 bases from V and 0 bases from J, with 10 bases between. The germline CDR1 and CDR2 sequences are SGHVS and FQNEAQ. CDR3 length: 14 residues. The CDR3 nucleotides are TGTGCCAGCAGCCGAGACAGGAACCAAGAGACCCAGTACTTC. Translated: CASSRDRNQETQYF.

As concerns this clone: This CDR3 is also generated by other DNA sequences in the sample. The chain employs TRBV5-1 and TRBJ2-3; perhaps TRBD1 as D (6 bases). CDR1 SGHRS and CDR2 YFSETQ come from the germline V gene. Trimming pared 0 bases from V and 3 bases from J, leaving 8 bases between. The CDR3 is 14 amino acids. CDR3 amino acids: CASSLGGQTDTQYF. The CDR3 bases are TGCGCCAGCAGCTTGGGAGGACAGACAGATACGCAGTATTTT. Together with reference TRBV5-1 and TRBJ2-3, the CDR3 gives the full variable domain: KAGVTQTPRYLIKTRGQQVTLSCSPISGHRSVSWYQQTPGQGLQFLFEYFSETQRNKGNFPGRFSGRQFSNSRSEMNVSTLELGDSALYLCASSLGGQTDTQYFGPGTRLTVL.

The chain employs TRBV11-2 and TRBJ2-7, with D perhaps TRBD1 (5 bases). Germline V gene sequence: CDR1 SGHAT, CDR2 FQNNGV. The ends were cut back, 7 bases at V and 3 bases at J, with 10 bases in the middle. The CDR3 has 12 amino acids. CDR3 DNA sequence: TGTGCCAGCAAGGGCAGGGACTACGAGCAGTACTTC. Its protein product is CASKGRDYEQYF.

The chain is built from TRBV18 and TRBJ1-5; D is ambiguous. Germline values: CDR1 KGHSH, CDR2 LQKENI. Between the trimmed V and J ends, which lost 2 bases and 4 bases, there was a span of 6 bases. This CDR3 comprises 13 residues. The CDR3 loop reads CASSPGQNQPQHF. CDR3 nucleotide sequence: TGTGCCAGCTCACCAGGGCAGAATCAGCCCCAGCATTTT. The full variable domain, with the rest looked up from reference TRBV18 and TRBJ1-5, is NAGVMQNPRHLVRRRGQEARLRCSPMKGHSHVYWYRQLPEEGLKFMVYLQKENIIDESGMPKERFSAEFPKEGPSILRIQQVVRGDSAAYFCASSPGQNQPQHFGDGTRLSIL.

V usage is TRBV2 and J usage is TRBJ1-5; TRBD1 matches at 7 bases. CDR1 and CDR2 from the germline V gene are SNHLY and FYNNEI. The junction had 10 bases not matched to a gene; V was cut back by 5 bases and J by 6 bases. The CDR3 contains 15 residues. The chain's CDR3 is CASSLTGEEGQPQHF. The CDR3 coding sequence is TGTGCCAGCAGTCTAACAGGGGAAGAGGGTCAGCCCCAGCATTTT. Based on the CDR3 plus reference TRBV2 and TRBJ1-5, the full variable domain is EPEVTQTPSHQVTQMGQEVILRCVPISNHLYFYWYRQILGQKVEFLVSFYNNEISEKSEIFDDQFSVERPDGSNFTLKIRSTKLEDSAMYFCASSLTGEEGQPQHFGDGTRLSIL.

The genes are TRBV20-1 and TRBJ2-7, with 8 bases matching TRBD1. Germline-derived CDR1 and CDR2 are DFQATT and SNEGSKA (reference sequence). There are 14 residues in the CDR3. J lost 1 base, V lost 3 bases, and 5 bases had no gene match. The CDR3 loop reads CSASPGQDSYEQYF. The DNA for the CDR3 is TGCAGTGCTAGTCCGGGACAGGATTCCTACGAGCAGTACTTC.

Turning to this clone: Distinct nucleotide sequences in the sample also encode this CDR3. The gene calls are TRBV7-3 and TRBJ2-2; D not certain. V was cut by 2 bases and J by 4 bases, with 5 bases left in between. CDR1 SGHTA and CDR2 FQGTGA come from the germline V gene. This CDR3 has 13 amino acids. The chain's CDR3 is CASSLRGTGELFF. CDR3 DNA sequence: TGTGCCAGCAGCTTACGCGGCACCGGGGAGCTGTTTTTT.

The CDR3 here is CSARTSEQYF. In DNA form, the CDR3 reads TGCAGTGCTAGGACTAGCGAGCAGTACTTC. V gene TRBV20-1 combines with J gene TRBJ2-7, with a tentative D call TRBD2 (6 bases). Germline CDR1 DFQATT, CDR2 SNEGSKA (reference sequence). The length of the CDR3 is 10 residues. V lost 3 bases to trimming and J lost 6 bases, with 6 bases between them.

The genes are TRBV6-5 and TRBJ1-5; tentative D call: TRBD1 (5 bases). V lost 7 bases and J lost 6, with 16 bases in between. Looked up from germline, CDR1 is MNHEY and CDR2 is SVGAGI. This CDR3 is built from 14 residues. The CDR3 DNA reads as TGTGCCAGCAAGGGACTAAGGGACCGTCAGCCCCAGCATTTT. It specifies CASKGLRDRQPQHF.

DNA of the CDR3: TGTGCCAGCAGCAAACCGGGACTAGCGGGAGAGACCCAGTACTTC. It yields the protein CASSKPGLAGETQYF. The V gene is TRBV21-1, the J gene TRBJ2-5; TRBD2, the table's D call, lacks a check against the DNA. TRBV21-1 is a pseudogene locus. This CDR3 contains 15 residues.

This chain uses TRBV28 with TRBJ1-1, with D perhaps matching TRBD1 (6 bases). Between the trimmed V and J ends, which lost 3 bases and 2 bases, there was a span of 16 bases. CDR1 MDHEN and CDR2 SYDVKM come from the germline V gene. CDR3 length equals 16 residues. The CDR3 DNA reads as TGTGCCAGCAGTTTGTGGGGCTCAGGGGCTAACACTGAAGCTTTCTTT. Translation gives CASSLWGSGANTEAFF.

There are a few counts of this clone. This chain links TRBV7-6 with TRBJ2-7, with a weak D call TRBD2 (6 bases). The germline V gene encodes CDR1 SGHVS and CDR2 FNYEAQ. The ends were cut back, 5 bases at V and 2 bases at J, with 28 bases in the middle. CDR3 length: 19 residues. As DNA, the CDR3 is TGTGCCAGCAGCCAGAAAATCTGGGACTCCTATTCTGGGGCCTACGAGCAGTACTTC. It specifies CASSQKIWDSYSGAYEQYF.

The rearrangement uses TRBV9 and TRBJ1-3; no definite D call. Trimming removed 0 bases from V and 0 bases from J, with 10 bases in between. CDR1 is SGDLS and CDR2 is YYNGEE in the germline V gene. The CDR3 consists of 16 residues. The CDR3 loop is CASSVAAGSSGNTIYF. DNA of the CDR3: TGTGCCAGCAGCGTAGCGGCGGGGTCCTCTGGAAACACCATATATTTT.

The rearrangement links TRBV5-1 to TRBJ2-3, with 9 bases lining up with TRBD2. This CDR3 is 16 amino acids long. CDR1 and CDR2 from the germline V gene are SGHRS and YFSETQ. Trimming removed 1 base from V and 2 bases from J; junction bases left unmatched: 5. The CDR3 reads CASSLSLAGPTDTQYF. In DNA form, the CDR3 reads TGCGCCAGCAGCTTGAGTCTAGCGGGGCCCACAGATACGCAGTATTTT.

The chain has TRBV24-1 and TRBJ1-4, with D maybe TRBD1 (5 bases). Trimming left V 4 bases short and J 5 bases short, with 16 bases between. Germline assignment: CDR1 KGHDR and CDR2 SFDVKD. This CDR3 is built from 16 residues. The CDR3, as DNA: TGTGCCACCAGTGAGGCCGGGACTTTGGGGAATGAAAAACTGTTTTTT. As protein: CATSEAGTLGNEKLFF.